The clone carrying this T cell receptor (beta chain) was picked up a small number of times. The investigators amplified TCR beta CDR3 regions from RNA transcripts. The TCR CDR3 was amplified in a first-round RT-PCR using the HTBI primer set. TCRdb processed the multiplex PCR reads anew with MiXCR; each CDR3 protein has one entry. The sample yields 300,000 or so distinct CDR3 sequences, around a sixth seen once. This entry belongs to a study of T cells in Graves' hyperthyroidism and ophthalmopathy. The overall study: Peripheral blood samples were taken at initial diagnosis, prior to any treatment.

Diagnoses were made from clinical symptoms, serum measures (thyroxine and TRAb), thyroid ultrasound and orbital computed tomography. V dropped 6 bases and J dropped 4 bases, with 22 bases sitting between them. From germline, CDR1 is SGHRS and CDR2 YFSETQ. The CDR3 extends over 16 amino acids. The source of this sequence is a woman between 50 and 59 years old with Graves' hyperthyroidism. The chain is built from TRBV5-1 and TRBJ1-2, with a tentative D call TRBD1 (6 bases). The sample was blood. CDR3 DNA: TGCGCCAGCACTACCAACCCCGGGGGCAGCTTCTATGGCTACACCTTC. It yields the protein CASTTNPGGSFYGYTF.